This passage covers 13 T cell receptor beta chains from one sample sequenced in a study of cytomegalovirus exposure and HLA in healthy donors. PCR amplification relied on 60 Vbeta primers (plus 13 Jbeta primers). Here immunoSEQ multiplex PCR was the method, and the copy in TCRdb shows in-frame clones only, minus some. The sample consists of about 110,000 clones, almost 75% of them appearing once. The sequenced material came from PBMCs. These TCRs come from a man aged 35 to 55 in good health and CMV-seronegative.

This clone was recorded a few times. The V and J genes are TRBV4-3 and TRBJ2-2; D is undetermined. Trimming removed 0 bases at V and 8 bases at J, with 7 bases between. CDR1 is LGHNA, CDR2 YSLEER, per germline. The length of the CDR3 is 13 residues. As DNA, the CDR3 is TGCGCCAGCAGCCAAGATGTGCAGGGGGAGCTGTTTTTT. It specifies CASSQDVQGELFF.

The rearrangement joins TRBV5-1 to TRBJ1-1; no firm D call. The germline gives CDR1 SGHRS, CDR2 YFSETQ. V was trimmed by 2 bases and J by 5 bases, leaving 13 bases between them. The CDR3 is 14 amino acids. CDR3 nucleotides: TGCGCCAGCAGCTTAATAGGGAGTAATACTGAAGCTTTCTTT. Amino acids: CASSLIGSNTEAFF.

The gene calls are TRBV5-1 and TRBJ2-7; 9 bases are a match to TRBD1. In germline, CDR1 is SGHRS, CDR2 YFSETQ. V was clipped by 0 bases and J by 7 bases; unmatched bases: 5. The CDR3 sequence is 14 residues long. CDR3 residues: CASSLEGTGREQYF. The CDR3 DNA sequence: TGCGCCAGCAGCTTGGAAGGGACAGGGCGGGAGCAGTACTTC.

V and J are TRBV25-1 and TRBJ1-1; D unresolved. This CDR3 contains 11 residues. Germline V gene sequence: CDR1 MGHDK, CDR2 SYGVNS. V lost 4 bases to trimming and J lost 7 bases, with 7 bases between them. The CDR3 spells CASSVSVEAFF. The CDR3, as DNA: TGTGCCAGCAGTGTCTCAGTTGAAGCTTTCTTT.

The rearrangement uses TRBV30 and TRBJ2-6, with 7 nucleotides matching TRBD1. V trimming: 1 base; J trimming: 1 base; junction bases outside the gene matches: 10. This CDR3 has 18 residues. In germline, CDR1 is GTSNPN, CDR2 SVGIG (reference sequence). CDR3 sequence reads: CAWSDWDSLLSGANVLTF. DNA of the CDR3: TGTGCCTGGAGTGATTGGGACAGCTTACTTTCTGGGGCCAACGTCCTGACTTTC.

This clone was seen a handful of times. The CDR3 DNA reads TGTGCCAGCGCCATCCCGGGGGGCCGGCCCCAGCATTTT. This translates into CASAIPGGRPQHF. This chain connects TRBV5-4 to TRBJ1-5; D is possibly TRBD1 (6 bases). The CDR3 is 13 amino acids. V shed 7 bases and J shed 9 bases, with 17 bases lying between them. Germline V CDR1 and CDR2: SGHNT, YYREEE (reference sequence). Full variable domain (outside the CDR3, taken from reference TRBV5-4 and TRBJ1-5): ETGVTQSPTHLIKTRGQQVTLRCSSQSGHNTVSWYQQALGQGPQFIFQYYREEENGRGNFPPRFSGLQFPNYSSELNVNALELDDSALYLCASAIPGGRPQHFGDGTRLSIL.

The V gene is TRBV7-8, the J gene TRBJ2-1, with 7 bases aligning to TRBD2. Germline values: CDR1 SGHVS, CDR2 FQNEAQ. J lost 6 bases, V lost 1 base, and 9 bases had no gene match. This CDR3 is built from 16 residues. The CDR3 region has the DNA TGTGCCAGCAGCTTAGGGGGAGGGGCGCGGAGCAATGAGCAGTTCTTC. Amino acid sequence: CASSLGGGARSNEQFF.

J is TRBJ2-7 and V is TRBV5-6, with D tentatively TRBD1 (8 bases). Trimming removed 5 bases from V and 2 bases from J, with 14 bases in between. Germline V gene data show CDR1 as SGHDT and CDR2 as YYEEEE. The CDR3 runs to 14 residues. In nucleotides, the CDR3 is TGTGCCAGCAGACGGACAGGGAGGGCCTACGAGCAGTACTTC. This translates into CASRRTGRAYEQYF.

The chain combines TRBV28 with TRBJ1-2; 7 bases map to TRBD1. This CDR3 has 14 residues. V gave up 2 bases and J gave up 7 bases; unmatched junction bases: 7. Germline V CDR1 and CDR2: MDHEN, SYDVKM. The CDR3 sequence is CASSLPDRVGGYTF. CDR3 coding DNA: TGTGCCAGCAGTTTACCTGACAGGGTTGGTGGCTACACCTTC.

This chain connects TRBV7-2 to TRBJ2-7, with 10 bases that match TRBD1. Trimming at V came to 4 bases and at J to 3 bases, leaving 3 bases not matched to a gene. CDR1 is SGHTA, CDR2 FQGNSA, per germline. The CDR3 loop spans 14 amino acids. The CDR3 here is CASSYWTGGYEQYF. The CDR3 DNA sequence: TGTGCCAGCAGCTATTGGACAGGGGGCTACGAGCAGTACTTC.

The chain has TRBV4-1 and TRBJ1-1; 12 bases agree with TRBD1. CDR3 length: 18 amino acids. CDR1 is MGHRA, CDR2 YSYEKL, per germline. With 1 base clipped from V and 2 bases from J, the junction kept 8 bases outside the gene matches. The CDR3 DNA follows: TGCGCCAGCAGCCAAGGGACCGGGACAGGGGGCCCCAACACTGAAGCTTTCTTT. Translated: CASSQGTGTGGPNTEAFF.

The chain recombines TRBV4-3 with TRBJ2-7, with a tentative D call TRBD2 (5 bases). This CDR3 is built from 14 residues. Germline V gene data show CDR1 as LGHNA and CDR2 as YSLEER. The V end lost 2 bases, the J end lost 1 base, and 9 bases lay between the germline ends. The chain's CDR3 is CASSQLPGSYEQYF. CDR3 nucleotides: TGCGCCAGCAGCCAATTGCCGGGGTCCTACGAGCAGTACTTC.

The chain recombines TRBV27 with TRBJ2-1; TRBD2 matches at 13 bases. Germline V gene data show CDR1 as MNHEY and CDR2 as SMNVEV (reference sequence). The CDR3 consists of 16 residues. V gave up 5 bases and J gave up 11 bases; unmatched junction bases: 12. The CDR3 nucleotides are TGTGCCAGCAGTGCCATGACTAGCGGGGGGCCTCTTCAGCAGTTCTTC. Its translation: CASSAMTSGGPLQQFF.